A selection of T cell receptor beta chains follows, all from one sample in a study of human T cells and chemical hapten exposure. TCRdb re-derived calls from the RACE reads in MiXCR, one entry per CDR3 protein. This sample yields under 200,000 distinct CDR3 sequences, of which approximately 15% are seen a single time; less than 2% belongs to the top ten. Material: whole blood, obtained in connection with sensitization to the hapten diphenylcyclopropenone (DPC). Receptor source: a woman aged 25-40 years with alopecia areata. Some clones in this sample may be carry-over from other donors' samples. CDR3s include the opening cysteine and the closing phenylalanine or tryptophan. The D gene is left open where the match is weak. Where a row states a size, it is once, few, many or the class of an expanded clone; other rows omit it.

size,V,J,D,CDR3,DNA
-,TRBV18,TRBJ2-1,-,CASSLKTAKGYNEQFF,TGTGCCAGCTCACTCAAAACAGCAAAGGGGTACAATGAGCAGTTCTTC
-,TRBV7-2,TRBJ1-2,-,CASSLSPSGQTPYTF,TGTGCCAGCAGCTTAAGTCCATCGGGACAAACTCCCTACACCTTC
-,TRBV6-5,TRBJ1-1,-,CASSYNRLANTEAFF,TGTGCCAGCAGTTACAACCGGCTCGCGAACACTGAAGCTTTCTTT
-,TRBV5-4,TRBJ2-1,-,CASSHGGRSSYNEQFF,TGTGCCAGCAGCCACGGGGGAAGGAGCTCCTACAATGAGCAGTTCTTC
few,TRBV4-3,TRBJ2-6,-,CASSLESSGANVLTF,TGCGCCAGCAGCCTAGAGAGCTCTGGGGCCAACGTCCTGACTTTC
-,TRBV7-6,TRBJ2-3,-,CASSAYSIAEGGPDTQYF,TGTGCCAGCAGCGCCTACTCAATAGCGGAGGGGGGGCCAGATACGCAGTATTTT
-,TRBV29-1,TRBJ2-1,-,CSVEDRGGAVEQFF,TGCAGCGTTGAAGATCGAGGAGGGGCCGTCGAGCAGTTCTTC
few,TRBV12-3/TRBV12-4,TRBJ2-5,-,CASTNPGLQETQYF,TGTGCCAGCACTAATCCGGGACTCCAAGAGACCCAGTACTTC
-,TRBV29-1,TRBJ1-1,-,CSCQKGGNTEAFF,TGCAGCTGTCAGAAGGGAGGGAACACTGAAGCTTTCTTT
few,TRBV4-3,TRBJ2-2,TRBD2,CASSPKRAGGGELFF,TGCGCCAGCAGCCCCAAAAGAGCGGGAGGCGGGGAGCTGTTTTTT
-,TRBV20-1,TRBJ2-5,TRBD2,CSAVSLAGIQETQYF,TGCAGTGCTGTCTCACTAGCGGGGATCCAAGAGACCCAGTACTTC
few,TRBV4-1,TRBJ2-2,-,CASSQDRFNTGELFF,TGCGCCAGCAGCCAAGACAGATTTAACACCGGGGAGCTGTTTTTT
many,TRBV12-3/TRBV12-4,TRBJ2-6,-,CASSLGPGVSGANVLTF,TGTGCCAGCAGTTTGGGTCCAGGAGTCTCTGGGGCCAACGTCCTGACTTTC
-,TRBV7-6,TRBJ2-1,-,CASRPGTSGHEQFF,TGTGCCAGCAGACCCGGGACCTCTGGGCATGAGCAGTTCTTC
-,TRBV30,TRBJ2-7,-,CAWSPGSDEQYF,TGTGCCTGGAGTCCAGGGAGCGACGAGCAGTACTTC
few,TRBV18,TRBJ2-7,-,CASSPTRGSFYEQYF,TGTGCCAGCTCACCGACCCGGGGATCTTTCTACGAGCAGTACTTC
-,TRBV6-5,TRBJ1-1,-,CASSYSDIPNTEAFF,TGTGCCAGCAGTTACTCGGACATCCCGAACACTGAAGCTTTCTTT
-,TRBV20-1,TRBJ1-2,-,CSVRPGTAYGYTF,TGCAGTGTTAGACCAGGGACTGCCTATGGCTACACCTTC
few,TRBV3-1,TRBJ1-1,-,CASSQGFNTEAFF,TGTGCCAGCAGCCAAGGGTTTAACACTGAAGCTTTCTTT
-,TRBV18,TRBJ1-1,-,CASSPDTEATEAFF,TGTGCCAGCTCCCCGGACACCGAGGCCACTGAAGCTTTCTTT
many,TRBV30,TRBJ1-1,-,CAWSSGNTEAFF,TGTGCCTGGAGTTCAGGGAACACTGAAGCTTTCTTT
few,TRBV19,TRBJ2-5,TRBD1,CASSNGSRGYQETQYF,TGTGCCAGTAGTAACGGATCCAGGGGGTACCAAGAGACCCAGTACTTC
-,TRBV27,TRBJ2-1,TRBD2,CASSPWLGGGANNEQFF,TGTGCCAGCAGCCCATGGCTCGGCGGGGGGGCAAACAATGAGCAGTTCTTC
few,TRBV6-1,TRBJ2-5,-,CASRLPPLETQYF,TGTGCCAGCAGACTCCCCCCCTTGGAGACCCAGTACTTC
-,TRBV20-1,TRBJ1-1,TRBD1,CSARDPRGQGGLTEAFF,TGCAGTGCTAGAGACCCCCGGGGACAGGGAGGTTTGACTGAAGCTTTCTTT
-,TRBV28,TRBJ1-5,TRBD1,CASSLPRQGPFNQPQHF,TGTGCCAGCAGTTTACCCCGACAGGGGCCCTTCAATCAGCCCCAGCATTTT